Shown below are 9 T cell receptor beta chains from a single sample sequenced in a study of OX40 agonist ivuxolimab in advanced cancers. Repertoires were generated with immunoSEQ multiplex PCR, while TCRdb's copy carries only in-frame clones and drops some. The sample yields over 95,000 clones, roughly 90% seen once. Sequenced material: CD4+ or CD8+ T cells sorted from blood, taken in a trial of the OX40 agonist ivuxolimab. The source is an adult with an advanced solid tumor such as melanoma, head and neck, liver or kidney cancer.

Written as DNA, the CDR3 is TGTGCCAGCAGCGCCGACGGGATGGCGCAGTACTTC. As protein: CASSADGMAQYF. The genes are TRBV9 and TRBJ2-7, with a possible D match to TRBD2 (5 bases). Germline CDR1 is SGDLS and CDR2 is YYNGEE. This CDR3 is built from 12 residues. V was pared by 3 bases and J by 9 bases, with 13 bases between.

V is TRBV7-2 and J is TRBJ2-7, with a weak D call TRBD2 (5 bases). The CDR3 sequence is 14 residues long. CDR1 is SGHTA and CDR2 is FQGNSA in the germline V gene. The V gene lost 3 bases and the J gene lost 0 bases, with 9 bases spanning the gap. The CDR3 here is CASSFWGASYEQYF. The DNA of the CDR3 is TGTGCCAGCAGCTTCTGGGGAGCCTCCTACGAGCAGTACTTC.

The chain recombines TRBV18 with TRBJ1-1; D is unclear. V was cut by 1 base and J by 6 bases, with 6 bases left in between. The CDR3 is made up of 12 amino acids. CDR1 and CDR2 (germline): KGHSH, LQKENI. The CDR3 bases are TGTGCCAGCTCACCACAGGCTTCTGAAGCTTTCTTT. Encoded protein: CASSPQASEAFF.

The chain is built from TRBV10-3 and TRBJ2-5; 11 bases agree with TRBD2. The CDR3 sequence is 13 residues long. Germline assignment: CDR1 ENHRY and CDR2 SYGVKD. The V and J ends lost 9 bases and 4 bases, in that order; junction bases with no gene match: 4. The CDR3, as DNA: TGTGCCATTGCGACTAGCGGGATAGAGACCCAGTACTTC. This translates into CAIATSGIETQYF.

This chain connects TRBV30 to TRBJ1-4, with D uncertain. Germline values: CDR1 GTSNPN, CDR2 SVGIG (reference sequence). This CDR3 has 13 residues. V was cut by 2 bases and J by 5 bases, with 9 bases left in between. In nucleotides, the CDR3 is TGTGCCTGGAGTAGGCAGTACAATGAAAAACTGTTTTTT. Its protein is CAWSRQYNEKLFF.

The chain is built from TRBV7-8 and TRBJ2-1; unclear D gene. V lost 1 base and J 7 bases, leaving 14 bases between the germline ends. Germline-derived CDR1 and CDR2 are SGHVS and FQNEAQ. This CDR3 is 15 amino acids long. CDR3 protein: CASSLGSRAMNEQFF. The CDR3 nucleotides are TGTGCCAGCAGCTTAGGGTCAAGGGCGATGAATGAGCAGTTCTTC.

The chain combines TRBV5-1 with TRBJ2-7, with 11 positions matching TRBD2. Trimming took 6 bases from V and 4 from J; bases not matched to a gene: 9. This CDR3 has 15 residues. Germline V lookup: CDR1 SGHRS, CDR2 YFSETQ. This CDR3 is CASTYAGTSGYEQYF. The CDR3 DNA sequence: TGCGCCAGCACCTATGCCGGGACTAGCGGTTACGAGCAGTACTTC.

V is TRBV6-6 and J is TRBJ2-7, with TRBD1 as a possible D gene (5 bases). Germline V gene data show CDR1 as MNHNY and CDR2 as SVGAGI (reference sequence). V was clipped by 7 bases and J by 2 bases, with 15 bases between them. The CDR3 is 14 amino acids. The CDR3 region has the DNA TGTGCCAGCACCAAGACAGAGGCACCCTACGAGCAGTACTTC. It yields the protein CASTKTEAPYEQYF.

The chain couples TRBV7-2 to TRBJ2-7, with D possibly TRBD1 on 6 matching bases. Germline lookup yields CDR1 SGHTA and CDR2 FQGNSA. V was cut by 6 bases and J by 4 bases, with 10 bases left in between. The CDR3 is 12 amino acids. The CDR3 loop reads CASRQGGYEQYF. The CDR3 nucleotides are TGTGCCAGCAGACAGGGTGGATACGAGCAGTACTTC.